This entry lists 31 T cell receptor beta chains sequenced from one sample in a study of T cells after yellow fever vaccination. Using its own MiXCR run on the 5' RACE reads, TCRdb lists one record per CDR3 protein. The sample lists about 300,000 distinct CDR3 sequences, 3% to 4.5% occurring once. The source material was PBMCs, sampled 5 days after the yellow fever booster vaccination. The source of these receptors is a man aged 18 to 29 who received the YFV17D yellow fever vaccine.

This clonotype was seen ten or more times. The rearrangement uses TRBV4-3 and TRBJ1-2; 9 bases fit TRBD1. Trimming cost V 1 base and J 7 bases; bases outside gene matches: 7. From germline, CDR1 is LGHNA and CDR2 YSLEER. The CDR3 covers 15 residues. Here the CDR3 reads CASSQADRGFGGYTF. The CDR3 DNA sequence: TGCGCCAGCAGCCAAGCGGACAGGGGATTTGGTGGCTACACCTTC.

The chain has TRBV6-5 and TRBJ2-7; maybe TRBD2 (5 bases). V lost 6 bases, J lost 6 bases, and 12 bases lay in between. Germline CDR1 MNHEY, CDR2 SVGAGI. The CDR3 loop spans 12 amino acids. In DNA form, the CDR3 reads TGTGCCAGCAGCCCCGGCGGAGGCGAGCAGTACGTC. Encoded protein: CASSPGGGEQYV.

CDR3 amino acids: CASSSKLAFYEQYV. DNA of the CDR3: TGTGCCAGCAGCAGCAAACTAGCGTTCTACGAGCAGTACGTC. This chain connects TRBV7-8 to TRBJ2-7, with TRBD2 identical over 7 bases. This CDR3 is built from 14 residues. From germline, CDR1 is SGHVS and CDR2 FQNEAQ. With 5 bases clipped from V and 3 bases from J, the junction kept 7 bases outside the gene matches.

This chain uses TRBV20-1 with TRBJ2-7; the D is unclear. This CDR3 spans 11 amino acids. CDR1 DFQATT and CDR2 SNEGSKA come from the germline V gene (reference sequence). Trimming removed 2 bases at V and 4 bases at J, with 6 bases between. Written as DNA, the CDR3 is TGCAGTGCTAGAAGCCGGTACGAGCAGTACGTC. This translates into CSARSRYEQYV.

This clonotype appeared a few times. This sequence joins TRBV18 and TRBJ1-4; no clear D gene. Trimming stripped 3 bases from V and 0 bases from J, with 11 bases between. The CDR3 runs to 16 residues. Looked up from germline, CDR1 is KGHSH and CDR2 is LQKENI. The CDR3, as DNA: TGTGCCAGCTCACCCTTGGCAGCTGCAACTAATGAAAAACTGTTTTTT. Protein product: CASSPLAAATNEKLFF.

In its sample, this clonotype was seen many times. V gene TRBV4-2 combines with J gene TRBJ2-1, with D perhaps TRBD2 (6 bases). The germline gives CDR1 LGHNA, CDR2 YNFKEQ. V gave up 3 bases and J gave up 8 bases, with 17 bases separating them. The CDR3 has 15 amino acids. Written as DNA, the CDR3 is TGTGCCAGCAGCCAGGCCTCGACTAGATCCCATGAGCAGTTCTTC. This gives the protein CASSQASTRSHEQFF.

In its sample, this clonotype was seen a few times. J is TRBJ2-2 and V is TRBV18; TRBD1 aligns across 10 bases. The germline V gene encodes CDR1 KGHSH and CDR2 LQKENI. CDR3 length equals 18 residues. Trimming cost V 5 bases and J 0 bases; bases outside gene matches: 9. The CDR3 nucleotides read TGTGCCAGCTCAGGACAGGGGGACGACTTAACGAACACCGGGGAGCTGTTTTTT. Protein: CASSGQGDDLTNTGELFF.

The chain is built from TRBV3-1 and TRBJ1-2; no clear D gene. The germline CDR1 and CDR2 sequences are LGHDT and YNNKEL (reference sequence). The CDR3 is 13 residues long. Between the trimmed V and J ends, which lost 2 bases and 5 bases, there was a span of 9 bases. As DNA, the CDR3 is TGTGCCAGCAGCCAATCAAGTTTGTATGGCTACACCTTC. Its translation is CASSQSSLYGYTF.

This clonotype was observed at least ten times. The chain combines TRBV11-2 with TRBJ2-5; perhaps D is TRBD1 or TRBD2 (5 bases each). Trimming left V 5 bases short and J 0 bases short, with 16 bases between. In germline, CDR1 is SGHAT, CDR2 FQNNGV. The CDR3 is 16 residues long. CDR3 in DNA: TGTGCCAGCAGCGCAGCTAGGGACGCGTACCAAGAGACCCAGTACTTC. This encodes CASSAARDAYQETQYF.

This clonotype was observed a few times. J is TRBJ2-4 and V is TRBV5-1; 12 nucleotides line up with TRBD2. Germline-derived CDR1 and CDR2 are SGHRS and YFSETQ. CDR3 length equals 19 residues. Trimming cost V 4 bases and J 0 bases; bases outside gene matches: 11. CDR3 region: CASSQLAGGPYLAKNIQYF. DNA of the CDR3: TGCGCCAGCAGCCAACTAGCGGGGGGACCGTACCTAGCCAAAAACATTCAGTACTTC. Full variable domain (missing parts from reference TRBV5-1 and TRBJ2-4): KAGVTQTPRYLIKTRGQQVTLSCSPISGHRSVSWYQQTPGQGLQFLFEYFSETQRNKGNFPGRFSGRQFSNSRSEMNVSTLELGDSALYLCASSQLAGGPYLAKNIQYFGAGTRLSVL.

Many counts were recorded for this clonotype. The chain is built from TRBV6-5 and TRBJ1-1; TRBD1 might be the D (5 bases). Germline lookup yields CDR1 MNHEY and CDR2 SVGAGI. The CDR3 loop spans 15 amino acids. V was shortened by 6 bases and J by 3 bases, with 17 bases between the two germline ends. The CDR3 DNA is TGTGCCAGCAGCGGGAATTCAGGGTCTTACACTGAAGCTTTCTTT. Translating it yields CASSGNSGSYTEAFF.

This clonotype was detected a few times. The chain uses TRBV5-6 and TRBJ1-1, with 7 bases fitting TRBD1. Trimming at V came to 1 base and at J to 0 bases, leaving 3 bases not matched to a gene. The V gene's germline CDR1 is SGHDT and CDR2 YYEEEE. The CDR3 loop spans 15 amino acids. Written as DNA, the CDR3 is TGTGCCAGCAGCTTGATAGGGGGCCTGAACACTGAAGCTTTCTTT. Translated: CASSLIGGLNTEAFF.

This clonotype was seen repeatedly, ten times or more. The rearrangement joins TRBV3-1 to TRBJ2-1; 8 bases align to TRBD2. The CDR3 totals 15 residues. V trimming: 8 bases; J trimming: 4 bases; junction bases outside the gene matches: 10. Germline V gives CDR1 LGHDT, CDR2 YNNKEL (reference sequence). The CDR3 DNA follows: TGTGCCAGCGGCGGGACGGGGGGGGAATACAATGAGCAGTTCTTC. Translation: CASGGTGGEYNEQFF.

This chain uses TRBV7-6 with TRBJ2-7; D is perhaps TRBD2 (7 bases). The CDR3 is 15 residues long. Trimming shortened V by 8 bases and J by 6 bases, and 23 bases separated the two germline ends. Germline values: CDR1 SGHVS, CDR2 FNYEAQ. The CDR3: CASGSSRGGRGEQYF. CDR3 coding DNA: TGTGCCAGCGGATCCTCTAGGGGGGGGCGGGGCGAGCAGTACTTC. Drawing the rest from reference TRBV7-6 and TRBJ2-7, the complete variable domain is GAGVSQSPRYKVTKRGQDVALRCDPISGHVSLYWYRQALGQGPEFLTYFNYEAQQDKSGLPNDRFSAERPEGSISTLTIQRTEQRDSAMYRCASGSSRGGRGEQYFGPGTRLTVT.

This clonotype was counted ten times or more. This chain uses TRBV12-3 or TRBV12-4 with TRBJ2-7; 8 bases fit TRBD1. This CDR3 has 13 amino acids. Trimming took 4 bases from V and 5 from J; bases not matched to a gene: 4. CDR3 loop: CASSSGTGDEQYF. The CDR3 DNA sequence: TGTGCCAGCAGTTCCGGGACAGGAGACGAGCAGTACTTC.

This clonotype came up many times. The chain couples TRBV29-1 to TRBJ2-7; D gene uncertain. The germline CDR1 and CDR2 sequences are SQVTM and ANQGSEA. Trimming cost V 3 bases and J 2 bases, with 5 bases left between them. The CDR3 covers 11 residues. CDR3 nucleotides: TGCAGCGTTGACTTGACCTACGAGCAGTACTTC. Its translation is CSVDLTYEQYF.

In its sample, this clonotype was seen a few times. The chain employs TRBV5-1 and TRBJ2-7; D possibly matches TRBD1 or TRBD2 (6 bases each). This CDR3 contains 15 residues. Germline loops: CDR1 SGHRS, CDR2 YFSETQ. The V end was cut by 3 bases, the J end by 7 bases, with 20 bases between. This chain's CDR3 is CASSSTPGAGEEQYF. CDR3 DNA sequence: TGCGCCAGCAGCTCGACCCCGGGGGCAGGGGAAGAGCAGTACTTC. The full variable domain, with the rest looked up from reference TRBV5-1 and TRBJ2-7, is KAGVTQTPRYLIKTRGQQVTLSCSPISGHRSVSWYQQTPGQGLQFLFEYFSETQRNKGNFPGRFSGRQFSNSRSEMNVSTLELGDSALYLCASSSTPGAGEEQYFGPGTRLTVT.

This clonotype has only a few counts. The chain carries TRBV29-1 and TRBJ2-5, with 10 bases that match TRBD2. Germline loops: CDR1 SQVTM, CDR2 ANQGSEA. V gave up 7 bases and J gave up 4 bases; unmatched junction bases: 9. The CDR3 contains 14 residues. In DNA, the CDR3 is TGCAGCGGAACAGGGGCTAGCGGGAGAGAGACCCAGTACTTC. Translation gives CSGTGASGRETQYF.

This clonotype occurred a few times. The CDR3 DNA reads TGTGCCAGCAGCCCGCCGGGACAGCGCCCCGGGGCCCAGTACTTC. Amino acid sequence: CASSPPGQRPGAQYF. The chain combines TRBV7-2 with TRBJ2-5; 7 positions match TRBD1. The CDR3 is 15 residues long. CDR1 SGHTA and CDR2 FQGNSA come from the germline V gene. Trimming took 5 bases from V and 9 from J; bases not matched to a gene: 15.

This clonotype was found a few times. The chain recombines TRBV5-1 with TRBJ1-3; maybe TRBD1 (6 bases). Germline assignment: CDR1 SGHRS and CDR2 YFSETQ. V dropped 0 bases and J dropped 2 bases, with 12 bases sitting between them. The CDR3 totals 16 residues. CDR3 bases: TGCGCCAGCAGCTTGGGTACAGGGTATCCTGGAAACACCATATATTTT. Its translation is CASSLGTGYPGNTIYF.

The sample holds many counts of this clonotype. The chain employs TRBV2 and TRBJ2-1; D is uncertain. Germline CDR1 is SNHLY and CDR2 is FYNNEI. CDR3 size: 13 residues. The V end lost 4 bases, the J end lost 4 bases, and 8 bases lay between the germline ends. The CDR3 here is CASSVSGYNEQFF. CDR3 DNA: TGTGCCAGCAGTGTTTCCGGTTACAATGAGCAGTTCTTC.

This clonotype appeared a few times. The CDR3 DNA reads as TGTGCCAGCAGCCTAGGGGACGGCCCCTACGAGCAGTACGTC. Residues: CASSLGDGPYEQYV. The rearrangement uses TRBV12-3 or TRBV12-4 and TRBJ2-7, with D perhaps matching TRBD1 or TRBD2 (5 bases each). V gave up 6 bases and J gave up 2 bases, with 14 bases separating them. This CDR3 has 14 residues.

The chain joins TRBV7-9 to TRBJ1-2; D remains unclear. CDR3 length: 12 amino acids. V lost 3 bases and J 8 bases, leaving 10 bases between the germline ends. The V gene's germline CDR1 is SEHNR and CDR2 FQNEAQ (reference sequence). The CDR3 nucleotides read TGTGCCAGCAGCTTGACCGCCCGGGGCTACACCTTC. It translates to CASSLTARGYTF.

This clonotype has a handful of counts. This chain joins TRBV3-1 and TRBJ1-2; tentatively, D is TRBD1 (6 bases). Germline V lookup: CDR1 LGHDT, CDR2 YNNKEL (reference sequence). This CDR3 spans 13 amino acids. V gave up 0 bases and J gave up 6 bases, with 8 bases separating them. The CDR3 region has the DNA TGTGCCAGCAGCCAAGAGGGGACAAATGGCTACACCTTC. It translates to CASSQEGTNGYTF.

The J gene is TRBJ2-3, the V gene TRBV9; 7 positions agree with TRBD1. The CDR3 has 16 amino acids. Per the germline V gene, CDR1 is SGDLS and CDR2 is YYNGEE. With V trimmed by 3 bases and J by 2 bases, 9 bases remained unmatched. CDR3 DNA sequence: TGTGCCAGCAGCGGGGCCGGGACAGACTACACAGATACGCAGTATTTT. Its translation is CASSGAGTDYTDTQYF.

This clonotype turned up a few times. The chain joins TRBV9 to TRBJ1-2; D is undetermined. CDR1 is SGDLS and CDR2 is YYNGEE in the germline V gene. V was shortened by 5 bases and J by 6 bases, with 17 bases between the two germline ends. This CDR3 region has 14 residues. Here the CDR3 DNA reads TGTGCCAGCAGTGAGTACAATTCCCACGATGGCTACACCTTC. It encodes CASSEYNSHDGYTF.

The table lists this clonotype with a few counts. The rearrangement joins TRBV20-1 to TRBJ1-5, with a tentative D call TRBD1 (5 bases). Trimming took off 0 bases at V and 9 bases at J, with 18 bases between the two ends. CDR1 DFQATT and CDR2 SNEGSKA come from the germline V gene (reference sequence). This CDR3 has 15 residues. CDR3 nucleotide sequence: TGCAGTGCTAGAGATAAGGGGACGGGCTATAGGCCCCAGCATTTT. The encoded protein is CSARDKGTGYRPQHF.

The gene calls are TRBV7-3 and TRBJ2-7, with a weak D call TRBD2 (6 bases). The CDR3 is made up of 16 amino acids. Trimming took off 6 bases at V and 3 bases at J, with 21 bases between the two ends. Germline V gene sequence: CDR1 SGHTA, CDR2 FQGTGA. CDR3 in amino acids: CASSQGAGTLDYEQYF. CDR3 DNA sequence: TGTGCCAGCAGTCAAGGGGCGGGGACGCTGGACTACGAGCAGTACTTC. Full variable domain (missing parts from reference TRBV7-3 and TRBJ2-7): GAGVSQTPSNKVTEKGKYVELRCDPISGHTALYWYRQSLGQGPEFLIYFQGTGAADDSGLPNDRFFAVRPEGSVSTLKIQRTERGDSAVYLCASSQGAGTLDYEQYFGPGTRLTVT.

This clonotype was counted many times. This rearrangement joins TRBV5-1 to TRBJ2-1, with D perhaps TRBD1 (6 bases). This CDR3 region has 17 residues. Trimming removed 0 bases at V and 3 bases at J, with 16 bases between. Germline CDR1 and CDR2: SGHRS and YFSETQ. CDR3 residues: CASSLVDGGDLYNEQFF. CDR3 nucleotides: TGCGCCAGCAGCTTGGTTGATGGGGGCGACCTCTACAATGAGCAGTTCTTC.

V usage is TRBV5-1 and J usage is TRBJ1-4; TRBD1 matches 9 bases. After removal of 4 bases from V and 5 bases from J, the junction contained 6 bases not matched to a gene. Per germline, CDR1 SGHRS and CDR2 YFSETQ. This CDR3 is 15 amino acids long. CDR3 DNA: TGCGCCAGCAGCCCTGGGACAGGGCAAAATGAAAAACTGTTTTTT. It specifies CASSPGTGQNEKLFF.

In this sample, this clonotype turned up a few times. The chain links TRBV29-1 to TRBJ1-1; D is unresolved. Trimming removed 2 bases at V and 3 bases at J, with 10 bases between. Per germline, CDR1 SQVTM and CDR2 ANQGSEA. CDR3 length: 13 residues. This CDR3 is CSVESLGDTEAFF. The DNA for the CDR3 is TGCAGCGTTGAATCCCTGGGCGACACTGAAGCTTTCTTT.